This is a list of T cell receptor beta chains from one sample in a study of blood T cell repertoires in COVID-19. Sequencing used immunoSEQ multiplex PCR; TCRdb keeps in-frame clones, though not all of them. The sample has 250,000 to 300,000 clones, roughly 85% seen once. Specimen: peripheral blood. The receptors come from a man aged 60 to 75 who had recovered from COVID-19. Each CDR3 is given with its conserved first and last residue. Each record gives: J gene, clone size, V gene, D gene, CDR3 DNA, CDR3 protein. The D gene is left open where the match is weak. Where a row states a size, it is once, few, many or the class of an expanded clone; other rows omit it.

J: TRBJ1-6
size: NA
V: TRBV27
D: NA
DNA: TGTGCCAGCAGTCAACAGGGACGTTTTGGATCACCCCTCCACTTT
CDR3: CASSQQGRFGSPLHF

J: TRBJ1-2
size: NA
V: TRBV19
D: TRBD1
DNA: TGTGCCAGTAGTGACAGGGTACCTAACTATGGCTACACCTTC
CDR3: CASSDRVPNYGYTF

J: TRBJ2-5
size: NA
V: TRBV5-1
D: NA
DNA: TGCGCCAGCAGCTTGGGGGGGTATGGCGGGACCCAAGAGACCCAGTACTTC
CDR3: CASSLGGYGGTQETQYF

J: TRBJ2-7
size: NA
V: TRBV30
D: NA
DNA: TGTGCCTGGAGTGGGACAGCGTACGAGCAGTACTTC
CDR3: CAWSGTAYEQYF

J: TRBJ2-1
size: NA
V: TRBV11-2
D: NA
DNA: TGTGCCAGCAGCTTAGAACCAGACAATGAGCAGTTCTTC
CDR3: CASSLEPDNEQFF

J: TRBJ2-2
size: NA
V: TRBV28
D: TRBD1
DNA: TGTGCCAGCAGTTCCCCCCGAGACAGGGGGAACACCGGGGAGCTGTTTTTT
CDR3: CASSSPRDRGNTGELFF

J: TRBJ2-7
size: once
V: TRBV5-4
D: NA
DNA: TGTGCCAGCAGCATTAACGCAGGGGTCGGCGAGCAGTACTTC
CDR3: CASSINAGVGEQYF

J: TRBJ1-1
size: once
V: TRBV6-1
D: NA
DNA: TGTGCCAGCAGTGATGAGGTGGGGAACACTGAAGCTTTCTTT
CDR3: CASSDEVGNTEAFF

J: TRBJ2-5
size: once
V: TRBV7-9
D: NA
DNA: TGTGCCAGCAGCCCTGGCAGGGTAGAGACCCAGTACTTC
CDR3: CASSPGRVETQYF

J: TRBJ2-5
size: NA
V: TRBV14
D: NA
DNA: TGTGCCAGCAGCCAAGATGGTGCTAGAGGAGAGACCCAGTACTTC
CDR3: CASSQDGARGETQYF

J: TRBJ1-5
size: NA
V: TRBV18
D: NA
DNA: TGTGCCAGCTCACCTTCTCTGCGGGAGCCCCAGCATTTT
CDR3: CASSPSLREPQHF

J: TRBJ1-1
size: once
V: TRBV5-3
D: NA
DNA: TGTGCCAGAAGCTCTAAGGGGCTCTACCATCGCGTAGCTTTCTTT
CDR3: CARSSKGLYHRVAFF

J: TRBJ1-3
size: few
V: TRBV3-1/TRBV3-2
D: NA
DNA: TGTGCCAGCAGCCAAGTGTCAGGTTGGTCTGGAAACACCATATATTTT
CDR3: CASSQVSGWSGNTIYF

J: TRBJ2-2
size: NA
V: TRBV11-2
D: NA
DNA: TGTGCCAGCAGCTTAGCCTCTGGGGGCGCCGGGGAGCTGTTTTTT
CDR3: CASSLASGGAGELFF

J: TRBJ2-5
size: NA
V: TRBV7-9
D: TRBD2
DNA: TGTGCCAGCAGCGCCCCTCCGGGACTAGCGACGGCCAATCAAGAGACCCAGTACTTC
CDR3: CASSAPPGLATANQETQYF

J: TRBJ2-3
size: once
V: TRBV5-5
D: TRBD2
DNA: TGTGCCAGTCGGGTACGGACTAGCGGGAGAACAGATACGCAGTATTTT
CDR3: CASRVRTSGRTDTQYF

J: TRBJ1-5
size: few
V: TRBV10-3
D: NA
DNA: TGTGCCATCAGTGAGTCGGGAGAGCAGCCCCAGCATTTT
CDR3: CAISESGEQPQHF

J: TRBJ2-3
size: NA
V: TRBV19
D: TRBD1
DNA: TGTGCCAGTAGTAATATTCCGGGACAGGGTTCCACAGATACGCAGTATTTT
CDR3: CASSNIPGQGSTDTQYF

J: TRBJ2-1
size: NA
V: TRBV6-5
D: TRBD1
DNA: TGTGCCACCCTACTCTTAGGGACAGGGCACAATGAGCAGTTCTTC
CDR3: CATLLLGTGHNEQFF

J: TRBJ2-4
size: NA
V: TRBV3-1/TRBV3-2
D: TRBD1
DNA: TGTGCCAGCAGCCCGGACAGGCCCGTGAACATTCAGTACTTC
CDR3: CASSPDRPVNIQYF